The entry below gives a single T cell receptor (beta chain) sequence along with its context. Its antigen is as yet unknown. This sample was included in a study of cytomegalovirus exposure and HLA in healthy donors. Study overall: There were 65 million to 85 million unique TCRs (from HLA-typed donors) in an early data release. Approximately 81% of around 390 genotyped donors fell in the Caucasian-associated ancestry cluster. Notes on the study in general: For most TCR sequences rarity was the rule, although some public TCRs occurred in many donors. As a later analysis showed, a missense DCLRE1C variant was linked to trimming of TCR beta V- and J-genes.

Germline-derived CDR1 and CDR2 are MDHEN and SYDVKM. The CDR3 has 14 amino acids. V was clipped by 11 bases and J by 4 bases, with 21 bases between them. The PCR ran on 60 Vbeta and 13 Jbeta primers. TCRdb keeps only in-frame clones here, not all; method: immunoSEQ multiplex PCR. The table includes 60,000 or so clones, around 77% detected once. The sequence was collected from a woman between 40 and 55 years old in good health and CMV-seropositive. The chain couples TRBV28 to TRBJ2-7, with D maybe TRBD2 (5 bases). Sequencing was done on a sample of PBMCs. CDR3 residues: CACSVRGIGYEQYF. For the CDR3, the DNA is TGTGCCTGCTCCGTTCGAGGGATTGGGTACGAGCAGTACTTC.